This T cell receptor (beta chain) was identified during a study of molecular identifiers for immune sequencing clone quantification. MiXCR, run by TCRdb on the PCR reads, gives a single entry per CDR3 protein. The table lists more than 550,000 distinct CDR3 sequences, around 25% of them singletons. The sample holds many counts of this clonotype. The receptor's source is a human donor in good health. Some libraries in this study had Jurkat cell RNA spiked in. The specimen was naive CD8+ T cells from blood, with Jurkat cell RNA spiked in. The subset was: FACS-sorted CD8+CD4-CCR7+CD45RA+ naive T cells.

The chain's CDR3 is CATSDSKREAFF. CDR3 DNA: TGTGCCACCAGTGATTCAAAACGTGAAGCTTTCTTT. This chain links TRBV24-1 with TRBJ1-1; no clear D gene. The length of the CDR3 is 12 residues. Trimming left V 2 bases short and J 7 bases short, with 7 bases between. CDR1 is KGHDR and CDR2 is SFDVKD in the germline V gene.